Below, one T cell receptor (beta chain) is given with its context. At one of its ends the junction is not consistent with the germline gene, which may arise from a read error. Germline V gives CDR1 WSHSY, CDR2 SAAADI. The CDR3 has 12 amino acids. Generated by immunoSEQ multiplex PCR, the TCRdb table keeps only in-frame clones and is missing some. The data show 15,000 to 20,000 clones, with 70% to 80% seen just once and around 2% held by the top ten. These data come from a study of tumour-infiltrating T cells in Burkitt lymphoma. This rearrangement joins TRBV10-2 to TRBJ2-7, with D perhaps TRBD1 or TRBD2 (5 bases each). The sequence was collected from a human donor with diffuse large B-cell lymphoma. Sequencing used tumor tissue. The CDR3 DNA is TGCGCCAACAGTGGTGTCACGGGGCGGCAGTACTTC. It encodes CANSGVTGRQYF.